The subject of this entry is one TCR beta chain. This record comes from a study of blood T cell repertoires in COVID-19. About the study: Samples representing acute and convalescent COVID-19 were sourced from the United States, Italy and Spain.

Data came from immunoSEQ multiplex PCR; TCRdb stores just in-frame clones and leaves some out. This table holds about 75,000 clones, roughly 82% found once. Per germline, CDR1 MNHEY and CDR2 SVGAGI. Germline trimming cut 0 bases from V and 2 bases from J; bases unmatched to any gene: 2. This CDR3 comprises 16 residues. This chain joins TRBV6-5 and TRBJ2-1; 9 nucleotides align to TRBD2. The sample comprised peripheral blood. The sequence was collected from a woman aged 45-65 years with acute or convalescent COVID-19. The CDR3 here is CASSYSRTSAYNEQFF. The DNA of the CDR3 is TGTGCCAGCAGTTACTCGAGGACTAGCGCCTACAATGAGCAGTTCTTC.